This entry lists 17 T cell receptor beta chains sequenced from one sample in a study of radiotherapy plus CTLA-4 blockade in lung cancer (dated by TCRdb to about 2018). Library creation used the immunoSEQ multiplex PCR assay. TCRdb stores this immuneACCESS table with in-frame sequences only. Part of the clones is absent; in the studies checked, under half of the shortfall reflects unresolved V genes, and no reason is known for the rest. Within this sample are 50,000 to 70,000 clones, with around 80% of them counted one time only. 5% to 7.5% of the sample is held by the ten biggest clonotypes. The sequenced sample was peripheral blood, obtained from a patient treated with radiotherapy plus ipilimumab. The receptors shown here come from a human donor with non-small cell lung cancer whose response to radiotherapy plus ipilimumab could not be evaluated.

The J gene is TRBJ2-5, the V gene TRBV4-1; 8 bases align to TRBD2. The CDR3 totals 15 residues. CDR1 is MGHRA, CDR2 YSYEKL, per germline. V lost 1 base to trimming and J lost 2 bases; unmatched junction nucleotides: 3. The CDR3 bases are TGCGCCAGCAGCCAAGGGACTAGCCGGCAAGAGACCCAGTACTTC. This encodes CASSQGTSRQETQYF.

The chain links TRBV5-1 to TRBJ1-2; TRBD1 matches 9 bases. The V and J ends lost 4 bases and 7 bases, in that order; junction bases with no gene match: 8. This CDR3 spans 14 amino acids. CDR1 is SGHRS, CDR2 YFSETQ, per germline. CDR3 amino acids: CASSRDREIGGYTF. The CDR3 coding sequence is TGCGCCAGCAGCAGGGACAGGGAGATAGGTGGCTACACCTTC.

V usage is TRBV25-1 and J usage is TRBJ1-2, with D unresolved. V gave up 0 bases and J gave up 1 base, with 6 bases separating them. There are 14 residues in the CDR3. CDR1 is MGHDK, CDR2 SYGVNS, per germline. This CDR3 is CASSEYEDNYGYTF. The CDR3 DNA is TGTGCCAGCAGTGAATATGAGGATAACTATGGCTACACCTTC.

Notes on this clone: As the CDR3 is not closed by the conserved phenylalanine or tryptophan, this likely results from a read error. The chain combines TRBV28 with TRBJ1-2, with 7 bases identical to TRBD1. The germline gives CDR1 MDHEN, CDR2 SYDVKM. V lost 5 bases to trimming and J lost 2 bases; unmatched junction nucleotides: 2. The CDR3 has 13 residues. For the CDR3, the DNA is TGTGCCAGCAGTCCGACAGGGAACTATGGCTACACCCTC. Its protein is CASSPTGNYGYTL.

This clone was seen a single time. The genes are TRBV6-1 and TRBJ1-4; TRBD1 might be the D (5 bases). In germline, CDR1 is MNHNS, CDR2 SASEGT. The CDR3 has 13 amino acids. V gave up 11 bases and J gave up 7 bases, with 17 bases separating them. CDR3 bases: TGTGCCGCCCCGGGGGGTGATAGTGAAAAACTGTTTTTT. Encoded protein: CAAPGGDSEKLFF.

This chain links TRBV27 with TRBJ1-2, with D hard to call. The CDR3 is 14 amino acids. Between the trimmed V and J ends, which lost 5 bases and 8 bases, there was a span of 18 bases. Germline V gene lookup returns CDR1 MNHEY and CDR2 SMNVEV (reference sequence). The CDR3 coding sequence is TGTGCCAGCAGTCCCGGGGTCGGGTATGGCGGCTACACCTTC. It codes for CASSPGVGYGGYTF.

This chain uses TRBV5-1 with TRBJ2-5; TRBD1 is a possible D gene (6 bases). V lost 5 bases to trimming and J lost 5 bases, with 16 bases between them. The CDR3 contains 14 residues. Germline V CDR1 and CDR2: SGHRS, YFSETQ. CDR3 loop: CASSITGSLETQYF. For the CDR3, the DNA is TGCGCCAGCAGTATCACAGGGAGTCTGGAGACCCAGTACTTC.

The chain is built from TRBV10-2 and TRBJ2-5; 10 nucleotides agree with TRBD2. The germline gives CDR1 WSHSY, CDR2 SAAADI. Trimming at V came to 11 bases and at J to 5 bases, leaving 8 bases not matched to a gene. The CDR3 runs 13 residues. The CDR3 loop reads CACSGRLDETQYF. The CDR3 bases are TGCGCCTGTAGCGGGAGGTTGGACGAGACCCAGTACTTC.

V gene TRBV13 combines with J gene TRBJ2-1, with 9 bases identical to TRBD2. The CDR3 has 16 amino acids. Germline V lookup: CDR1 PRHDT, CDR2 FYEKMQ (reference sequence). Losses at the gene ends were 1 base for V and 5 bases for J; bases not matched to a gene: 6. CDR3 sequence: CASSLVLAGNNNEQFF. The CDR3 DNA follows: TGTGCCAGCAGCTTAGTTCTAGCGGGGAACAACAATGAGCAGTTCTTC.

J is TRBJ2-5 and V is TRBV4-3; TRBD2 matches at 9 bases. This CDR3 is 18 amino acids long. V was pared by 0 bases and J by 8 bases, with 16 bases of the junction left unmatched. Looked up from germline, CDR1 is LGHNA and CDR2 is YSLEER. The CDR3 sequence: CASSQDSPGLAIMTTQYF. The CDR3, as DNA: TGCGCCAGCAGCCAAGATAGCCCCGGACTAGCGATTATGACAACCCAGTACTTC.

V usage is TRBV9 and J usage is TRBJ1-3, with a possible D match to TRBD1 (6 bases). Germline CDR1 reads SGDLS; CDR2 reads YYNGEE. Trimming cost V 3 bases and J 2 bases, with 12 bases left between them. The CDR3 is 15 amino acids. CDR3 loop: CASSGSGEPGNTIYF. In nucleotides, the CDR3 is TGTGCCAGCAGCGGCTCAGGGGAACCTGGAAACACCATATATTTT.

The chain combines TRBV27 with TRBJ1-2; tentative D call: TRBD1 (5 bases). Trimming took 4 bases from V and 3 from J, leaving 6 bases between them. The germline V gene has CDR1 MNHEY and CDR2 SMNVEV (reference sequence). The CDR3 has 12 amino acids. The CDR3 here is CASSSQDYGYTF. CDR3 in DNA: TGTGCCAGCAGTTCACAGGACTATGGCTACACCTTC.

This chain links TRBV30 with TRBJ1-6, with 9 bases fitting TRBD1. V gave up 3 bases and J gave up 9 bases; unmatched junction bases: 6. CDR3 length: 14 amino acids. Germline-derived CDR1 and CDR2 are GTSNPN and SVGIG (reference sequence). The CDR3 DNA reads TGTGCCTGGAGAAGGACAGGGGAAGCTTCACCCCTCCACTTT. Amino acid sequence: CAWRRTGEASPLHF.

This rearrangement joins TRBV18 to TRBJ1-6, with 9 nucleotides matching TRBD1. The CDR3 covers 14 residues. V shed 8 bases and J 6 bases; nucleotides not matched to a gene: 5. Germline V CDR1 and CDR2: KGHSH, LQKENI. CDR3 nucleotide sequence: TGTGCCAGCGCCGGGGACAGGGTTAATTCACCCCTCCACTTT. It specifies CASAGDRVNSPLHF.

The V gene is TRBV5-8, the J gene TRBJ1-6; D might be TRBD1 (5 bases). Germline V CDR1 and CDR2: SGHTS, YDEGEE. Between the trimmed V and J ends, which lost 3 bases and 10 bases, there was a span of 11 bases. The CDR3 extends over 13 amino acids. In nucleotides, the CDR3 is TGTGCCAGCAGCTGGGGGGGAGGCTCACCCCTCCACTTT. Residues: CASSWGGGSPLHF.

The chain employs TRBV28 and TRBJ2-1, with 11 bases lining up with TRBD2. Trimming removed 8 bases from V and 6 bases from J; junction bases left unmatched: 9. The length of the CDR3 is 15 residues. CDR1 and CDR2 from the germline V gene are MDHEN and SYDVKM. CDR3 sequence reads: CASLSPSGGFNEQFF. Written as DNA, the CDR3 is TGTGCCAGCCTTTCTCCTAGCGGGGGGTTCAATGAGCAGTTCTTC.

V and J are TRBV13 and TRBJ2-3; D perhaps matches TRBD2 (6 bases). Trimming cost V 4 bases and J 2 bases, with 19 bases left between them. CDR1 and CDR2 from the germline V gene are PRHDT and FYEKMQ (reference sequence). This CDR3 is built from 17 residues. In DNA form, the CDR3 reads TGTGCCAGCAGCTCTCTTAAGGGGCGGGGCAACACAGATACGCAGTATTTT. This translates into CASSSLKGRGNTDTQYF. The full variable domain, in which reference TRBV13 and TRBJ2-3 provide the parts outside the CDR3, is AAGVIQSPRHLIKEKRETATLKCYPIPRHDTVYWYQQGPGQDPQFLISFYEKMQSDKGSIPDRFSAQQFSDYHSELNMSSLELGDSALYFCASSSLKGRGNTDTQYFGPGTRLTVL.